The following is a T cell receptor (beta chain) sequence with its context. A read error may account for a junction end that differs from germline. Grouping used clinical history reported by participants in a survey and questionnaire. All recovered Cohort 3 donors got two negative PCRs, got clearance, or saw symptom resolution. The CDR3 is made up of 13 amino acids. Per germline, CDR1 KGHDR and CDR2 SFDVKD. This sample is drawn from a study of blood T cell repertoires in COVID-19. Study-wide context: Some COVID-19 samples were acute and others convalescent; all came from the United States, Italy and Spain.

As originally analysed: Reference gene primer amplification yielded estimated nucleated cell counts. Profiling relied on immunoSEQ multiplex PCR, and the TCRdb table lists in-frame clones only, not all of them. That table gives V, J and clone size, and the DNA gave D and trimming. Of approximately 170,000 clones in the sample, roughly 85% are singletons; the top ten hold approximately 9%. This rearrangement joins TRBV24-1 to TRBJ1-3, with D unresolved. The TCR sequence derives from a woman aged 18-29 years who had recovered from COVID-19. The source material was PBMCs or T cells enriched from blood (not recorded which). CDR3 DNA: TGTGCCACCGGTGACAACTCTGGAAACACCATATATTTT. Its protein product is CATGDNSGNTIYF.